The 21 T cell receptor beta chains listed next were all sequenced from one sample in a study of T cells in Graves' hyperthyroidism and ophthalmopathy. It was RNA transcripts that yielded the amplified TCR beta CDR3 regions. The HTBI primer set served for first-round RT-PCR of the TCR CDR3. MiXCR was run by TCRdb on the multiplex PCR reads, yielding one entry per CDR3 protein. The profile covers approximately 200,000 distinct CDR3 sequences, with around 20% appearing a single time and about 45% taken by the ten largest. Sequencing used blood. The receptor set was obtained from a middle-aged man with Graves' hyperthyroidism.

This chain uses TRBV18 with TRBJ1-5; 9 bases fit TRBD1. The V gene's germline CDR1 is KGHSH and CDR2 LQKENI. With V trimmed by 3 bases and J by 6 bases, 6 bases remained unmatched. This CDR3 comprises 15 residues. CDR3: CASSPRQGGGQPQHF. In DNA form, the CDR3 reads TGTGCCAGCTCACCTCGACAGGGGGGAGGTCAGCCCCAGCATTTT.

This clonotype was found many times. V and J are TRBV7-9 and TRBJ1-2; D is perhaps TRBD1 (6 bases). CDR3 length equals 15 residues. Germline CDR1 SEHNR, CDR2 FQNEAQ (reference sequence). Trimming left V 0 bases short and J 6 bases short, with 14 bases between. Written as DNA, the CDR3 is TGTGCCAGCAGCTTAGCGAGGAGAGGGGGAGATGGCTACACCTTC. It translates to CASSLARRGGDGYTF.

This chain connects TRBV6-6 to TRBJ2-3; 16 bases map to TRBD2. CDR1 MNHNY and CDR2 SVGAGI come from the germline V gene (reference sequence). The CDR3 runs 19 residues. Losses at the gene ends were 2 bases for V and 0 bases for J; bases not matched to a gene: 5. CDR3 coding DNA: TGTGCCAGCAGTTACCCCGGGACTAGCGGGGGGGGTAGCACAGATACGCAGTATTTT. This codes for CASSYPGTSGGGSTDTQYF.

The V call is TRBV5-5, the J call TRBJ1-6, with D unresolved. There are 14 residues in the CDR3. CDR1 is SGHKS and CDR2 is YYEKEE in the germline V gene (reference sequence). V was pared by 4 bases and J by 8 bases, with 13 bases between. CDR3 DNA sequence: TGTGCCAGCAGCCTCCAGATACGGGATTCACCCCTCCACTTT. Translated, it gives CASSLQIRDSPLHF.

This clonotype was observed many times. V and J are TRBV7-2 and TRBJ1-2, with 7 bases lining up with TRBD1. V trimming: 1 base; J trimming: 2 bases; junction bases outside the gene matches: 7. The CDR3 is 16 residues long. Germline CDR1 reads SGHTA; CDR2 reads FQGNSA. The DNA of the CDR3 is TGTGCCAGCAGCTTAGGTCAGTGGGACAGAAACTATGGCTACACCTTC. Protein product: CASSLGQWDRNYGYTF.

This clonotype appeared many times. V gene TRBV7-3 combines with J gene TRBJ2-5; 8 bases map to TRBD1. The CDR3 consists of 13 residues. Germline loops: CDR1 SGHTA, CDR2 FQGTGA. V trimming: 7 bases; J trimming: 4 bases; junction bases outside the gene matches: 5. The CDR3 spells CASNSGQGETQYF. The CDR3 bases are TGTGCCAGCAATTCTGGACAGGGAGAGACCCAGTACTTC.

This chain uses TRBV20-1 with TRBJ2-7; 10 nucleotides align to TRBD2. This CDR3 spans 12 amino acids. CDR1 DFQATT and CDR2 SNEGSKA come from the germline V gene (reference sequence). The J segment lost 7 bases and the V segment lost 7 bases, leaving 7 bases of the junction unmatched. CDR3 loop: CSEKRGGREQYF. CDR3 nucleotide sequence: TGCAGTGAAAAGCGGGGGGGTAGGGAGCAGTACTTC.

This clonotype turned up a few times. V and J are TRBV28 and TRBJ1-4, with D possibly matching TRBD1 (5 bases). Germline V gene sequence: CDR1 MDHEN, CDR2 SYDVKM. The CDR3 length is 15 residues. V lost 7 bases to trimming and J lost 8 bases, with 20 bases between them. The CDR3 spells CASIPSGGRGEKLFF. CDR3 sequence (DNA): TGTGCCAGCATCCCCTCCGGGGGAAGGGGAGAAAAACTGTTTTTT.

This clonotype was observed many times. The chain employs TRBV6-5 and TRBJ2-3; 9 bases align to TRBD2. The CDR3 is 17 amino acids. The germline V gene has CDR1 MNHEY and CDR2 SVGAGI. The junction had 12 bases not matched to a gene; V was cut back by 4 bases and J by 4 bases. The CDR3 DNA follows: TGTGCCAGCAGTTCCCTCGGGACTAGCAGTCTCGCAGATACGCAGTATTTT. This codes for CASSSLGTSSLADTQYF.

This clonotype was seen ten or more times. This chain connects TRBV6-1 to TRBJ2-3, with TRBD2 identical over 10 bases. Germline trimming cut 3 bases from V and 4 bases from J; bases unmatched to any gene: 4. The CDR3 sequence is 15 residues long. The V gene's germline CDR1 is MNHNS and CDR2 SASEGT. The CDR3 here is CASSELAGDPDTQYF. CDR3 sequence (DNA): TGTGCCAGCAGTGAGCTAGCGGGGGACCCAGATACGCAGTATTTT.

This clonotype was seen ten or more times. The chain uses TRBV28 and TRBJ2-3; possible D gene TRBD1, 6 bases. With 7 bases removed from V and 0 bases from J, the gap between germline ends came to 14 bases. The V gene's germline CDR1 is MDHEN and CDR2 SYDVKM. The CDR3 is made up of 15 amino acids. Here the CDR3 reads CASTRDTSSTDTQYF. The CDR3 coding sequence is TGTGCCAGCACTCGGGACACATCTAGCACAGATACGCAGTATTTT.

This clonotype was seen repeatedly, ten times or more. This chain connects TRBV3-1 to TRBJ2-7; D gene ambiguous. Trimming took off 0 bases at V and 3 bases at J, with 9 bases between the two ends. The CDR3 consists of 14 residues. Per the germline V gene, CDR1 is LGHDT and CDR2 is YNNKEL (reference sequence). The CDR3 reads CASSQDGRLYEQYF. In nucleotides, the CDR3 is TGTGCCAGCAGCCAAGACGGCCGGCTCTACGAGCAGTACTTC.

This clonotype was counted many times. The chain employs TRBV3-1 and TRBJ1-6; maybe TRBD1 (5 bases). Trimming cost V 0 bases and J 9 bases, with 12 bases left between them. The CDR3 is made up of 15 amino acids. CDR1 is LGHDT and CDR2 is YNNKEL in the germline V gene (reference sequence). Here the CDR3 reads CASSQDIARVSPLHF. Here the CDR3 DNA reads TGTGCCAGCAGCCAAGATATCGCCAGGGTTTCACCCCTCCACTTT.

This clonotype was picked up many times. This sequence joins TRBV20-1 and TRBJ2-2; 8 positions agree with TRBD2. The V and J ends lost 4 bases and 4 bases, in that order; junction bases with no gene match: 8. The CDR3 extends over 15 amino acids. The germline CDR1 and CDR2 sequences are DFQATT and SNEGSKA (reference sequence). CDR3 region: CSATRGGEATGELFF. The CDR3 nucleotides read TGCAGTGCTACCCGGGGGGGGGAGGCCACCGGGGAGCTGTTTTTT.

In its sample, this clonotype was seen many times. The chain carries TRBV19 and TRBJ2-4, with 10 bases fitting TRBD2. The junction had 7 bases not matched to a gene; V was cut back by 5 bases and J by 3 bases. Germline-derived CDR1 and CDR2 are LNHDA and SQIVND (reference sequence). The CDR3 contains 16 residues. The DNA for the CDR3 is TGTGCCAGTAGTTCCGGACTAGCGGAAAGCAAAAACATTCAGTACTTC. This encodes CASSSGLAESKNIQYF.

This clonotype showed up just a few times. The chain carries TRBV3-2 and TRBJ1-2. TRBV3-2 counts as a pseudogene. CDR3 length equals 16 residues. The CDR3 bases are TGTGCCAGCAGCCAAGATCTTGGAGGGGCTGACTATGGCTACACCTTC. Translated: CASSQDLGGADYGYTF.

In its sample, this clonotype was seen many times. The chain combines TRBV18 with TRBJ2-1, with 9 nucleotides matching TRBD1. This CDR3 is 16 amino acids long. CDR1 and CDR2 from the germline V gene are KGHSH and LQKENI. Trimming removed 6 bases from V and 1 base from J; junction bases left unmatched: 7. The CDR3 here is CASSAGTGISYNEQFF. In DNA, the CDR3 is TGTGCCAGCTCCGCCGGGACAGGGATATCCTACAATGAGCAGTTCTTC. Complete variable domain (other parts from reference TRBV18 and TRBJ2-1): NAGVMQNPRHLVRRRGQEARLRCSPMKGHSHVYWYRQLPEEGLKFMVYLQKENIIDESGMPKERFSAEFPKEGPSILRIQQVVRGDSAAYFCASSAGTGISYNEQFFGPGTRLTVL.

This clonotype occurred a few times. The chain links TRBV19 to TRBJ1-1; D unclear. Trimming removed 6 bases from V and 0 bases from J, with 8 bases in between. CDR1 LNHDA and CDR2 SQIVND come from the germline V gene (reference sequence). This CDR3 has 13 residues. The CDR3 region is CASSVSMNTEAFF. CDR3 sequence (DNA): TGTGCCAGTAGCGTGAGCATGAACACTGAAGCTTTCTTT.

The genes are TRBV5-5 and TRBJ1-5, with TRBD1 matching over 9 bases. The germline gives CDR1 SGHKS, CDR2 YYEKEE (reference sequence). The ends lost 3 bases at V and 9 bases at J; junction bases unmatched: 10. The CDR3 runs 15 residues. The CDR3: CASSSPDRGMVPQHF. The CDR3 region has the DNA TGTGCCAGCAGCTCCCCGGACAGGGGTATGGTGCCCCAGCATTTT.

The chain carries TRBV10-3 and TRBJ1-1; D not resolved. V lost 4 bases and J 3 bases, leaving 6 bases between the germline ends. The CDR3 extends over 12 amino acids. Germline CDR1 reads ENHRY; CDR2 reads SYGVKD. This CDR3 reads CAISGVDTEAFF. DNA of the CDR3: TGTGCCATCAGTGGAGTAGACACTGAAGCTTTCTTT.

Remarks on this clonotype: One end of the junction varies from germline; a read error may be responsible. The chain carries TRBV20-1 and TRBJ2-7; 11 bases are shared with TRBD2. Germline V CDR1 and CDR2: DFQATT, SNEGSKA (reference sequence). The CDR3 extends over 15 amino acids. CDR3 protein: CSASGTSGGIYGQYF. The CDR3 DNA reads TGCAGTGCTAGTGGTACTAGCGGGGGCATCTACGGGCAGTACTTC.